A selection of T cell receptor beta chains follows, all from one sample in a study of blood T cell repertoires in COVID-19. Assay: immunoSEQ multiplex PCR; the TCRdb copy retains only in-frame clones and omits some. The sample contains approximately 300,000 clones, approximately 89% of which appear only once. Specimen: PBMCs or T cells enriched from blood (not recorded which). Receptors originate from a woman in her twenties or thirties who had recovered from COVID-19. Each CDR3 is given with its conserved first and last residue. The D gene is left open where the match is weak.

v_call d_call cdr3_length cdr3_aa
TRBV6-5 NA 13 CASKWTENQPQHF
TRBV6-5 TRBD1 13 CASTKTGGDTIYF
TRBV29-1 NA 12 CSVRTDRYEQYF
TRBV6-5 NA 16 CASSYSNPGLTYEQYF
TRBV4-2 NA 15 CASSQESGKFYGYTF
TRBV19 TRBD2 14 CASRSGGSYNEQFF
TRBV7-9 TRBD1 12 CASSRDSLEAFF
TRBV5-1 TRBD1 14 CASSGTAMNTEAFF
TRBV5-1 NA 15 CASSSNRAVNTEAFF
TRBV28 TRBD2 16 CASSHRAAGAQETQYF
TRBV19 NA 17 CASRTRWGDDSNQPQHF
TRBV27 NA 16 CASSFFGGQLSYEQYF
TRBV12-3/TRBV12-4 NA 12 CASMRQTYGYTF
TRBV28 NA 16 CASDTTGVAEYNEQFF
TRBV27 NA 11 CASTDQETQYF
TRBV2 TRBD2 12 CASSGQLAGVHF
TRBV28 TRBD1 12 CASKTGGETQYF
TRBV28 TRBD1 15 CASSLDRLLNYGYTF
TRBV7-9 TRBD1 14 CASSLQGANTEAFF
TRBV29-1 NA 11 CSVQGGGGYTF
TRBV5-1 NA 17 CASSPGYRARAGDEAFF
TRBV4-1 NA 14 CASSQPRTGNTIYF
TRBV11-2 NA 14 CASSLDHGEGTQYF
TRBV5-1 NA 13 CASSFTGIYEQYF
TRBV18 NA 16 CASSPGTHPRDTEAFF
TRBV24-1 TRBD2 19 CATSDWGSGSPFSTDTQYF
TRBV15 NA 16 CATSRDRLAVTDTQYF
TRBV2 NA 13 CARRPFGDTEAFF
TRBV18 NA 15 CASSPGGGGNQPQHF
TRBV30 TRBD1 16 CAWMSPGQGAGNTIYF
TRBV7-9 NA 14 CASSLVPHSTEAFF
TRBV28 NA 19 CASSFGDTFRSLDTGELFF
TRBV10-1 NA 16 CASSESKWAPPDEQFF
TRBV13 TRBD1 17 CASSLGPGQGKTDTQYF
TRBV28 TRBD1 15 CASSSSGQGIYGYTF
TRBV18 TRBD2 14 CASSPASGSYEQYF